The rows below give T cell receptor beta chains drawn from one sample of a study of cytomegalovirus exposure and HLA in healthy donors. The protocol was immunoSEQ multiplex PCR, while the TCRdb copy is restricted to in-frame clones and leaves out a portion. Of approximately 150,000 clones listed, around 75% were seen once; the top ten hold under 3%. The specimen was PBMCs. These receptors were obtained from a male donor in good health and CMV-seronegative. The CDR3 runs from the conserved cysteine through the conserved F or W. D genes are given only for firm matches. Rows give clone size only sometimes, using once, few, many, or a class for an expanded clone.

TRBJ1-2 | NA | TRBV4-1 | TRBD1 | TGCGCCAGCAGCCAAGGGACAGGGGGACCCTATGGCTACACCTTC | CASSQGTGGPYGYTF
TRBJ2-5 | NA | TRBV21-1 | NA | TGTGCCAGCAAGCGTTGGGGACAACACCAAGAGACCCAGTACTTC | CASKRWGQHQETQYF
TRBJ2-1 | NA | TRBV9 | TRBD2 | TGTGCCAGCAACCTTCGGGCTAGCGGGGGGAGTGAGCAGTTCTTC | CASNLRASGGSEQFF
TRBJ1-3 | NA | TRBV15 | NA | TGTGCCACCAGGTCTTCAGGGGCGGCCTCTGGAAACACCATATATTTT | CATRSSGAASGNTIYF
TRBJ2-2 | NA | TRBV7-6 | TRBD1 | TGTGCCAGCAGCTTAAGACAGGGGGTATCCACCGGGAACACCGGGGAGCTGTTTTTT | CASSLRQGVSTGNTGELFF
TRBJ1-5 | NA | TRBV6-6 | NA | TGTGCCAGCAGTTCTCGGGAGAACCAGCCCCAGCATTTT | CASSSRENQPQHF
TRBJ2-3 | few | TRBV7-9 | NA | TGTGCCAGCAGCTTAGGTCGTTCAGTCACAGATACGCAGTATTTT | CASSLGRSVTDTQYF
TRBJ1-1 | once | TRBV25-1 | TRBD1 | TGTGCCAGCAGTACAACTACAGGGGCTGAAGCTTTCTTT | CASSTTTGAEAFF
TRBJ2-3 | NA | TRBV6-5 | NA | TGTGCCAGCAGTTACTTTGTTAGCCCGCGCACAGATACGCAGTATTTT | CASSYFVSPRTDTQYF
TRBJ2-7 | NA | TRBV11-2 | TRBD1 | TGTGCCAGCAGCCGAGGGGGCCCCGAGGGGAACGAGCAGTACTTC | CASSRGGPEGNEQYF
TRBJ1-5 | once | TRBV2 | TRBD1 | TGTGCCAGCAGTATAGACAGGGGATCGTCCCAGCCCCAGCATTTT | CASSIDRGSSQPQHF
TRBJ2-1 | NA | TRBV2 | TRBD2 | TGTGCCAGCAGTGAAATGGGACTAGCGGGGGCCGGAGTATCCCTTGAGCAGTTCTTC | CASSEMGLAGAGVSLEQFF
TRBJ2-7 | NA | TRBV6-5 | NA | TGTGCCAGCAGTTACCCGGGGAGAATCTACGAGCAGTACTTC | CASSYPGRIYEQYF
TRBJ1-1 | NA | TRBV23-1 | TRBD1 | TGCGCCAGCAGTCCCACCACAGGGGGCGCGGGCACTGAAGCTTTCTTT | CASSPTTGGAGTEAFF
TRBJ1-6 | NA | TRBV6-4 | TRBD1 | TGTGCCAGCAGTGACTTGGGACAGGGGCAGTATAATTCACCCCTCCACTTT | CASSDLGQGQYNSPLHF
TRBJ2-2 | NA | TRBV27 | TRBD2 | TGTGCCAGCAGTGCCAGGCGGGGACTAAGTGGGGAGCTGTTTTTT | CASSARRGLSGELFF
TRBJ2-3 | NA | TRBV11-3 | TRBD1 | TGTGCCAGCAGCTTAGATGGGACAGGGTCAGATACGCAGTATTTT | CASSLDGTGSDTQYF
TRBJ1-4 | NA | TRBV9 | NA | TGTGCCAGCAGCGTAGGGCAGGGTTACGGTACTGAAAAACTGTTTTTT | CASSVGQGYGTEKLFF
TRBJ1-2 | NA | TRBV4-3 | TRBD1 | TGCGCCAGCAGCCAAGATCTTTCGGACAGGGGGCTCGTAAACTATGGCTACACCTTC | CASSQDLSDRGLVNYGYTF
TRBJ2-1 | NA | TRBV10-1 | TRBD2 | TGCGCCAGCAGTCCTAGCGGGGGGGCTCTTGAGCAGTTCTTC | CASSPSGGALEQFF
TRBJ2-3 | NA | TRBV10-3 | TRBD2 | TGTGCCACCGGACTAGCGGGGATAAGCACAGATACGCAGTATTTT | CATGLAGISTDTQYF
TRBJ2-5 | NA | TRBV2 | NA | TGTGCCAGCAGCGCCGGGGGCAGGGGGTATATCTGGGAGACCCAGTACTTC | CASSAGGRGYIWETQYF
TRBJ2-3 | NA | TRBV6-1 | NA | TGTGCCAGCAGAGACAGGCCCATCACAGATACGCAGTATTTT | CASRDRPITDTQYF
TRBJ1-6 | NA | TRBV19 | NA | TGTGCCAGTAGTATAGGTAACAGACTAAATTCACCCCTCCACTTT | CASSIGNRLNSPLHF
TRBJ2-3 | NA | TRBV18 | TRBD2 | TGTGCCAGCTCACCAACCGGAGTGGTAGCGGGGGGCACAGATACGCAGTATTTT | CASSPTGVVAGGTDTQYF
TRBJ2-7 | NA | TRBV6-1 | TRBD1 | TGTGCCAGCAGTCGACAGGGAACCTACGAGCAGTACTTC | CASSRQGTYEQYF
TRBJ2-5 | NA | TRBV2 | NA | TGTGCCAGCAGGGACTGGGAGACCCAGTACTTC | CASRDWETQYF
TRBJ2-5 | few | TRBV5-6 | NA | TGTGCCAGCAGCCTCCAAGAGACCCAGTACTTC | CASSLQETQYF
TRBJ2-6 | NA | TRBV25-1 | NA | TGTGCCAGCAGTCCCCACAGTGCCGGGGCCAACGTCCTGACTTTC | CASSPHSAGANVLTF
TRBJ2-1 | NA | TRBV4-1 | TRBD2 | TGCGCCAGCAGCCAGACAAGCGGGGGCCCCTACAATGAGCAGTTCTTC | CASSQTSGGPYNEQFF
TRBJ2-1 | NA | TRBV4-1 | TRBD2 | TGCGCCAGCTCTGCGGGGGGCCACCCATACAATGAGCAGTTCTTC | CASSAGGHPYNEQFF
TRBJ1-1 | NA | TRBV19 | NA | TGTGCCAGTAGTTTAATAGGGGGGGGTAACACTGAAGCTTTCTTT | CASSLIGGGNTEAFF
TRBJ1-1 | NA | TRBV6-1 | TRBD1 | TGTGCCAGCAGGAGTTGGGGGACAGGGCGCACTGAAGCTTTCTTT | CASRSWGTGRTEAFF
TRBJ2-1 | NA | TRBV12-5 | NA | TGTGCTAGTGGGGGGGGGCCGTCCTACAATGAGCAGTTCTTC | CASGGGPSYNEQFF
TRBJ2-3 | NA | TRBV5-6 | NA | TGTGCCAGCAGATCGTGGGGGGCAGATACGCAGTATTTT | CASRSWGADTQYF
TRBJ2-7 | NA | TRBV6-1 | TRBD1 | TGTGCCAGCAGGATGACAGGGGGACGCTACTACGAGCAGTACTTC | CASRMTGGRYYEQYF
TRBJ1-6 | NA | TRBV30 | NA | TGTGCCTGGAGCGAGGGTACCGGTTCACCCCTCCACTTT | CAWSEGTGSPLHF